Listed here are 21 T cell receptor beta chains from one sample, sequenced in a study of T-cell reconstitution after alpha-beta-depleted transplantation in children. Unique molecular identifiers featured in how the TCRbeta library was prepared. TCRdb reanalysed the PCR reads using MiXCR and keeps one entry per CDR3 protein. The sample carries about 370,000 distinct CDR3 sequences, roughly 22% recorded once. The sample was PBMCs from the stem cell graft donor, taken from the stem cell graft. These receptor sequences come from a human donor who donated a stem cell graft to a child with acute myeloid leukemia.

This sequence joins TRBV12-3 or TRBV12-4 and TRBJ1-4, with TRBD1 as a possible D gene (5 bases). V was clipped by 6 bases and J by 8 bases, with 13 bases between them. The CDR3 is 13 residues long. The DNA of the CDR3 is TGTGCCAGCAGCCTGCGGGACGGGGAAAAACTGTTTTTT. Translation: CASSLRDGEKLFF.

Only one count was recorded for this clonotype. CDR3 in amino acids: CASRKSTGIEETQYF. The CDR3 DNA sequence: TGTGCCAGCAGGAAATCAACGGGTATCGAGGAGACCCAGTACTTC. V is TRBV6-1 and J is TRBJ2-5; D gene ambiguous. The V end was cut by 6 bases, the J end by 5 bases, with 19 bases between. Germline-derived CDR1 and CDR2 are MNHNS and SASEGT. CDR3 length: 15 residues.

The chain couples TRBV5-1 to TRBJ2-3; D unresolved. Germline CDR1 SGHRS, CDR2 YFSETQ. The CDR3 has 14 amino acids. V was clipped by 0 bases and J by 4 bases, with 9 bases between them. In nucleotides, the CDR3 is TGCGCCAGCAGCTTGGCGCCGACGCCAGATACGCAGTATTTT. It codes for CASSLAPTPDTQYF. Combining the CDR3 with reference TRBV5-1 and TRBJ2-3 gives the whole variable domain KAGVTQTPRYLIKTRGQQVTLSCSPISGHRSVSWYQQTPGQGLQFLFEYFSETQRNKGNFPGRFSGRQFSNSRSEMNVSTLELGDSALYLCASSLAPTPDTQYFGPGTRLTVL.

This clonotype occurred a few times. V is TRBV4-1 and J is TRBJ2-7, with unresolved D. In germline, CDR1 is MGHRA, CDR2 YSYEKL. The CDR3 extends over 13 amino acids. V shed 0 bases and J shed 3 bases, with 6 bases lying between them. CDR3 sequence: CASSQEGIYEQYF. The CDR3 bases are TGCGCCAGCAGCCAAGAAGGGATCTACGAGCAGTACTTC.

The rearrangement uses TRBV12-3 or TRBV12-4 and TRBJ2-1, with TRBD2 identical over 10 bases. The V and J ends lost 4 bases and 7 bases, in that order; junction bases with no gene match: 13. The CDR3 consists of 17 residues. In DNA, the CDR3 is TGTGCCAGCAGTTCCCGGCCCCTAGCGGGAGAGAGAAATGAGCAGTTCTTC. Protein product: CASSSRPLAGERNEQFF.

This clonotype has a handful of counts. V gene TRBV7-7 combines with J gene TRBJ2-3; no reliable D call. The ends were cut back, 5 bases at V and 0 bases at J, with 12 bases in the middle. Germline values: CDR1 SSHAT, CDR2 FNYEAQ (reference sequence). The CDR3 length is 15 residues. CDR3 loop: CASSIGEASTDTQYF. The CDR3 region has the DNA TGTGCCAGCAGCATAGGAGAGGCAAGCACAGATACGCAGTATTTT.

This clonotype was observed a handful of times. The CDR3 loop is CSASSEGRPSYNEQFF. CDR3 DNA sequence: TGCAGTGCTAGCTCGGAAGGGAGGCCCTCCTACAATGAGCAGTTCTTC. The chain combines TRBV20-1 with TRBJ2-1; possible D gene TRBD2, 6 bases. Trimming stripped 3 bases from V and 0 bases from J, with 15 bases between. The CDR3 consists of 16 residues. Germline values: CDR1 DFQATT, CDR2 SNEGSKA (reference sequence).

Here the CDR3 reads CASSSEDDGYTF. CDR3 nucleotide sequence: TGTGCCAGCAGTAGTGAGGACGATGGCTACACCTTC. The chain has TRBV2 and TRBJ1-2, with D unclear. Germline V CDR1 and CDR2: SNHLY, FYNNEI. The CDR3 totals 12 residues. V was cut by 5 bases and J by 6 bases, with 10 bases left in between.

Only a few counts were recorded for this clonotype. V is TRBV20-1 and J is TRBJ2-7, with D perhaps being TRBD1 or TRBD2 (5 bases each). The V gene lost 6 bases and the J gene lost 0 bases, with 12 bases spanning the gap. This CDR3 has 13 amino acids. Germline-derived CDR1 and CDR2 are DFQATT and SNEGSKA (reference sequence). CDR3 nucleotide sequence: TGCAGTGCCTTTAGGGACCTCTCCTACGAGCAGTACTTC. It codes for CSAFRDLSYEQYF.

The table lists this clonotype with a count of one. This chain links TRBV2 with TRBJ2-2, with TRBD2 matching over 8 bases. The J segment lost 5 bases and the V segment lost 0 bases, leaving 8 bases of the junction unmatched. The CDR3 is made up of 17 amino acids. Germline V gives CDR1 SNHLY, CDR2 FYNNEI. CDR3 amino acids: CASSEAPLSGNTGELFF. The CDR3 nucleotides read TGTGCCAGCAGTGAAGCCCCCCTTAGCGGGAATACCGGGGAGCTGTTTTTT.

Here the CDR3 DNA reads TGTGCCACCAGTGATTTCAGGGGGCCCTACAATGAGCAGTTCTTC. It specifies CATSDFRGPYNEQFF. V is TRBV24-1 and J is TRBJ2-1; 8 bases line up with TRBD1. With 1 base clipped from V and 2 bases from J, the junction kept 0 bases outside the gene matches. Germline-derived CDR1 and CDR2 are KGHDR and SFDVKD. The length of the CDR3 is 15 residues.

This clonotype turned up a few times. V usage is TRBV20-1 and J usage is TRBJ1-3; 10 bases are a match to TRBD1. CDR3 length: 13 amino acids. From germline, CDR1 is DFQATT and CDR2 SNEGSKA (reference sequence). V was pared by 6 bases and J by 6 bases, with 5 bases of the junction left unmatched. CDR3 amino acids: CSATTGGENTIYF. CDR3 bases: TGCAGTGCAACGACAGGGGGCGAAAACACCATATATTTT.

The chain carries TRBV25-1 and TRBJ2-1; 7 bases fit TRBD1. Germline CDR1 MGHDK, CDR2 SYGVNS. V shed 8 bases and J 0 bases; nucleotides not matched to a gene: 13. This CDR3 contains 17 residues. CDR3 DNA sequence: TGTGCCAGCGAATTTGGGACAGCTCAATACTCCTACAATGAGCAGTTCTTC. Its translation: CASEFGTAQYSYNEQFF.

This clonotype was found many times. V usage is TRBV12-3 or TRBV12-4 and J usage is TRBJ1-2; D call uncertain. Trimming removed 6 bases at V and 3 bases at J, with 11 bases between. The CDR3 is made up of 13 amino acids. Here the CDR3 reads CASSRTQYYGYTF. CDR3 nucleotides: TGTGCCAGCAGCCGGACCCAGTACTATGGCTACACCTTC.

The chain uses TRBV20-1 and TRBJ2-7, with 8 bases identical to TRBD2. Unmatched junction bases numbered 9, after V lost 6 bases and J lost 2 bases. This CDR3 has 14 residues. Germline V gives CDR1 DFQATT, CDR2 SNEGSKA (reference sequence). CDR3 in DNA: TGCAGTGCAGAATCGAGCGGGGGTACCTACGAGCAGTACTTC. Translation gives CSAESSGGTYEQYF.

The chain carries TRBV7-9 and TRBJ2-7, with D possibly being TRBD1 or TRBD2 (5 bases each). Germline V lookup: CDR1 SEHNR, CDR2 FQNEAQ (reference sequence). CDR3 length: 16 residues. V gave up 1 base and J gave up 3 bases, with 16 bases separating them. The CDR3 region has the DNA TGTGCCAGCAGCTTAGGTGAGGGGTCTCGTAACTACGAGCAGTACTTC. Translated: CASSLGEGSRNYEQYF.

In this sample, this clonotype turned up a few times. V is TRBV12-3 or TRBV12-4 and J is TRBJ2-1; D is unclear. Trimming removed 8 bases at V and 8 bases at J, with 22 bases between. The CDR3 totals 15 residues. This CDR3 is CASRPYPTTADEQFF. The CDR3 nucleotides read TGTGCCAGCCGGCCCTACCCCACGACTGCGGATGAGCAGTTCTTC.

This sequence joins TRBV27 and TRBJ2-4, with TRBD2 identical over 8 bases. With V trimmed by 6 bases and J by 3 bases, 4 bases remained unmatched. From germline, CDR1 is MNHEY and CDR2 SMNVEV (reference sequence). The CDR3 runs to 14 residues. CDR3 in DNA: TGTGCCAGCAGCCCCGGGACTAGCAAAAACATTCAGTACTTC. Translating it yields CASSPGTSKNIQYF.

The V gene is TRBV11-1, the J gene TRBJ2-7; 8 nucleotides match TRBD1. CDR1 and CDR2 from the germline V gene are SGHAT and FQDESV (reference sequence). Germline trimming cut 5 bases from V and 5 bases from J; bases unmatched to any gene: 8. The CDR3 is 14 residues long. The CDR3 DNA sequence: TGTGCCAGCAGCAACCGACAGGGGACCAACGAGCAGTACTTC. Amino acid sequence: CASSNRQGTNEQYF.

This clonotype was recorded at least ten times. CDR3 residues: CASSQGGSDHQPQHF. The CDR3 DNA is TGTGCCAGCAGCCAAGGGGGTAGTGATCATCAGCCCCAGCATTTT. The V call is TRBV4-2, the J call TRBJ1-5; D unclear. From germline, CDR1 is LGHNA and CDR2 YNFKEQ. Trimming left V 1 base short and J 5 bases short, with 12 bases between. The CDR3 consists of 15 residues.

The table lists this clonotype with a few counts. This chain connects TRBV4-2 to TRBJ2-3; maybe TRBD1 (5 bases). Germline CDR1 is LGHNA and CDR2 is YNFKEQ. There are 17 residues in the CDR3. Trimming removed 1 base from V and 1 base from J, with 15 bases in between. The CDR3 loop is CASSQGGLGSGTDTQYF. The CDR3 bases are TGTGCCAGCAGCCAAGGGGGCCTCGGTTCTGGCACAGATACGCAGTATTTT.